This T cell receptor beta chain comes out of a study of CD8 T cells in Susac syndrome. V dropped 6 bases and J dropped 4; count of bases not matched to a gene: 4. Germline values: CDR1 MNHNY, CDR2 SVGAGI (reference sequence). The CDR3 runs to 13 residues. Random hexamers primed reverse transcription of about 0.5 to 1 ug RNA. Amplification of TCR beta CDR3 across 54 Vbeta and 13 Jbeta was performed with immunoSEQ multiplex PCR. TCRdb used MiXCR to reprocess the immunoSEQ multiplex PCR reads, holding one entry per CDR3 protein. There are 130,000 or so distinct CDR3 sequences in the sample; around 91% occur only once, and 0.2% to 0.25% lies in the top ten. TCR beta sequencing was performed on blood CD8+ and CD4+ T cells. The patients serving as multiple sclerosis controls were treatment-naive. They had stable or active relapsing-remitting disease and fulfilled revised McDonald criteria. The TEMRA cells underwent FACS enrichment, while the CD8+ and CD4+ T cells underwent negative isolation.

The sequence derives from a human donor with multiple sclerosis. The chain recombines TRBV6-6 with TRBJ2-7; 9 bases line up with TRBD1. What was sequenced was CD8+ T cells from PBMCs. CDR3 sequence (DNA): TGTGCCAGCAGGGAGGACAGGGGATACGAGCAGTACTTC. Its translation is CASREDRGYEQYF.